This T cell receptor beta chain comes out of a study of preoperative IRX-2 immunotherapy in early breast cancer. Data came from immunoSEQ multiplex PCR; TCRdb stores just in-frame clones and leaves some out. Altogether roughly 99,000 clones are present, 70% to 90% being singletons, with the ten largest covering around 2.1%. This sample's treatment: preoperative locoregional IRX-2 cytokine immunotherapy. Patients received preoperative, locoregional IRX-2 cytokine immunotherapy in a phase Ib study. V dropped 8 bases and J dropped 2; count of bases not matched to a gene: 5. CDR1 and CDR2 (germline): MNHGY, SAAAGT. CDR3 length: 16 residues.

The sample here was tumor tissue, taken after IRX-2 immunotherapy. This chain connects TRBV6-8 to TRBJ2-1; 14 nucleotides align to TRBD2. The source is a human donor with breast cancer. The CDR3: CASQTSGRGAYNEQFF. The CDR3 DNA sequence: TGTGCCAGCCAGACTAGCGGGAGGGGTGCCTACAATGAGCAGTTCTTC.